Included here is one T cell receptor (beta chain) sequence, with context. Its antigen remains unknown. The data were taken from a study of T cells in Graves' hyperthyroidism and ophthalmopathy. Study observations and caveats: Among clonotypes expanded in thyroid above 0.001, most were also found in blood. Model output signaled ophthalmopathy a median around 5.9 months ahead of onset.

RNA transcripts gave rise to amplified TCR beta CDR3 regions. The HTBI set primed first-round TCR CDR3 RT-PCR. TCRdb called the multiplex PCR reads again in MiXCR, with one record for every CDR3 protein. The sample carries some 400,000 distinct CDR3 sequences, approximately 13% recorded once. The study enrolled patients aged 18 to 65 with newly diagnosed hyperthyroidism of under 2 months' duration. The TCR comes from a young man with Graves' hyperthyroidism that later progressed to Graves' ophthalmopathy. Sequencing was carried out using blood.

The CDR3 reads CATGPGAPDTQYF. CDR3 in DNA: TGTGCCACCGGCCCGGGGGCCCCAGATACGCAGTATTTT. The chain has TRBV19 and TRBJ2-3; the D gene could be TRBD1 or TRBD2 (6 bases each). V lost 10 bases, J lost 4 bases, and 15 bases lay in between. The CDR3 runs to 13 residues. The germline gives CDR1 LNHDA, CDR2 SQIVND (reference sequence).